These 6 T cell receptor beta chains share one sample of origin, sequenced in a study of shared clonotypes between healthy human individuals. The method was immunoSEQ multiplex PCR; TCRdb's version includes in-frame clones alone and lacks a portion of them. The sample includes some 790,000 clones, roughly 72% of them seen just once. The sequencing input was memory CD4+ T cells sorted from blood. Subset specified: CD45RA-negative fraction. All receptors derive from a woman aged 25-40 years in good health.

Remarks on this clone: This CDR3 is also generated by other DNA sequences in the sample. The chain is built from TRBV29-1 and TRBJ2-2; D remains ambiguous. V dropped 6 bases and J dropped 2 bases, with 4 bases sitting between them. Germline CDR1 SQVTM, CDR2 ANQGSEA. The CDR3 totals 11 residues. CDR3 coding DNA: TGCAGCGTGGGTAACACCGGGGAGCTGTTTTTT. Translation: CSVGNTGELFF.

The V gene is TRBV5-1, the J gene TRBJ1-1; weak D call: TRBD1 (5 bases). The CDR3 runs 13 residues. V lost 3 bases and J lost 2, with 8 bases in between. The germline gives CDR1 SGHRS, CDR2 YFSETQ. The CDR3 DNA sequence: TGCGCCAGCAGCTGGGGCGGAAACACTGAAGCTTTCTTT. This codes for CASSWGGNTEAFF. The whole variable domain, filled in from reference TRBV5-1 and TRBJ1-1, reads KAGVTQTPRYLIKTRGQQVTLSCSPISGHRSVSWYQQTPGQGLQFLFEYFSETQRNKGNFPGRFSGRQFSNSRSEMNVSTLELGDSALYLCASSWGGNTEAFFGQGTRLTVV.

Only one count was recorded for this clone. The V gene is TRBV6-5, the J gene TRBJ1-4, with 7 positions matching TRBD1. CDR3 size: 15 residues. CDR1 is MNHEY, CDR2 SVGAGI, per germline. V lost 6 bases, J lost 1 base, and 5 bases stayed unmatched. The CDR3 nucleotides are TGTGCCAGCAGGCCCCGACAGGGAACTAATGAAAAACTGTTTTTT. It codes for CASRPRQGTNEKLFF.

The CDR3 DNA reads TGTGCCAGTAAGGGCCAAGCAGGGCTTCAGAACACTGAAGCTTTCTTT. It encodes CASKGQAGLQNTEAFF. This sequence joins TRBV19 and TRBJ1-1; D is perhaps TRBD1 (5 bases). Trimming shortened V by 7 bases and J by 1 base, and 19 bases separated the two germline ends. The CDR3 spans 16 residues. Germline V lookup: CDR1 LNHDA, CDR2 SQIVND (reference sequence).

V gene TRBV7-9 combines with J gene TRBJ2-1; D not resolved. V lost 4 bases and J lost 8, with 24 bases in between. The CDR3 has 17 amino acids. Germline V gives CDR1 SEHNR, CDR2 FQNEAQ (reference sequence). CDR3 bases: TGTGCCAGCAGCTCCCCCGGCACCCGAGCCCTCGGCGATGAGCAGTTCTTC. It yields the protein CASSSPGTRALGDEQFF.

The J gene is TRBJ1-5, the V gene TRBV28; a weak D match, TRBD1 (5 bases). The germline V gene encodes CDR1 MDHEN and CDR2 SYDVKM. The ends were cut back, 7 bases at V and 8 bases at J, with 12 bases in the middle. The CDR3 covers 12 residues. CDR3 DNA: TGTGCCAGCACGGGACGGACCGAGCCCCAGCATTTT. This gives the protein CASTGRTEPQHF.